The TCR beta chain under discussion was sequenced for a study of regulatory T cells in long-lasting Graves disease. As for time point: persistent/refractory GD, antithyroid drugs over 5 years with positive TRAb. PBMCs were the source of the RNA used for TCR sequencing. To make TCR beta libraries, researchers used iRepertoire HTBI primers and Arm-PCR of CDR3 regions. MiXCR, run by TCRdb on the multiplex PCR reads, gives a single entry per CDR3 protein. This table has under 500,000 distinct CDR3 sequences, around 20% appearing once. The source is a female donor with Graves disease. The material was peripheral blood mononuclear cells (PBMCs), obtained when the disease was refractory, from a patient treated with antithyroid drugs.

The DNA of the CDR3 is TGTGCCAGCAGTCCCCTAGGGGGGTACTCCGGGGAGCTGTTTTTT. Amino acids: CASSPLGGYSGELFF. The rearrangement uses TRBV6-1 and TRBJ2-2, with D perhaps given as TRBD1 or TRBD2 (6 bases each). Trimming took 5 bases from V and 6 from J, leaving 16 bases between them. The CDR3 runs 15 residues. The germline gives CDR1 MNHNS, CDR2 SASEGT.